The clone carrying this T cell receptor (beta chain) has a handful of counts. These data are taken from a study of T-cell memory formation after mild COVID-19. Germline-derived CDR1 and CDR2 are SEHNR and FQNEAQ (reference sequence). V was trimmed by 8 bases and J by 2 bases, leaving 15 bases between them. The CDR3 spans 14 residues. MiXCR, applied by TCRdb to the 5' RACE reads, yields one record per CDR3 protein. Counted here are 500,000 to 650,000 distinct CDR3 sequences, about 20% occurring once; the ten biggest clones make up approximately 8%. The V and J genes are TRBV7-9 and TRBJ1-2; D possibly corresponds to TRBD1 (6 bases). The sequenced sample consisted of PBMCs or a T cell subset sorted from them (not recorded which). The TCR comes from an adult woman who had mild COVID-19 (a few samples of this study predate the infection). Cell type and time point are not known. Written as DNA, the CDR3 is TGTGCCAGCCGTTCCGGGACATGGAACTATGGCTACACCTTC. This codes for CASRSGTWNYGYTF.